Below are 8 T cell receptor beta chains sequenced from a single sample in a study of T cell responses to AZD1222 COVID-19 vaccine. The protocol was immunoSEQ multiplex PCR, while the TCRdb copy is restricted to in-frame clones and leaves out a portion. The sample has under 150,000 clones, roughly 92% seen once. This specimen consisted of peripheral blood, obtained 28 days after the second AZD1222 dose. Receptors originate from an adult who received the AZD1222 COVID-19 vaccine.

The genes are TRBV7-9 and TRBJ2-3; tentatively, D is TRBD1 (5 bases). From germline, CDR1 is SEHNR and CDR2 FQNEAQ (reference sequence). The CDR3 extends over 12 amino acids. Trimming removed 5 bases at V and 8 bases at J, with 11 bases between. The CDR3, as DNA: TGTGCCAGCAGCCCTAGTGGGGCTACGCAGTATTTT. Translating it yields CASSPSGATQYF.

The chain has TRBV7-2 and TRBJ2-2; no clear D. The V gene lost 3 bases and the J gene lost 0 bases, with 8 bases spanning the gap. Germline V gene lookup returns CDR1 SGHTA and CDR2 FQGNSA. The CDR3 contains 15 residues. The CDR3 DNA sequence: TGTGCCAGCAGCTTTGCGCCTACGAACACCGGGGAGCTGTTTTTT. This codes for CASSFAPTNTGELFF.

The CDR3 loop reads CASSQGAGSYEQYF. As DNA, the CDR3 is TGCGCCAGCAGCCAAGGTGCCGGCTCCTACGAGCAGTACTTC. V gene TRBV4-3 combines with J gene TRBJ2-7; no definite D call. V was shortened by 1 base and J by 0 bases, with 7 bases between the two germline ends. From germline, CDR1 is LGHNA and CDR2 YSLEER. The CDR3 is 14 residues long.

This clone showed up just once. The chain recombines TRBV7-3 with TRBJ2-7, with unresolved D. V shed 4 bases and J shed 4 bases, with 8 bases lying between them. Germline V gene lookup returns CDR1 SGHTA and CDR2 FQGTGA. This CDR3 is 12 amino acids long. CDR3 nucleotide sequence: TGTGCCAGCAGCTCGGACGGTTACGAGCAGTACTTC. Encoded protein: CASSSDGYEQYF.

The chain links TRBV7-2 to TRBJ1-5; 9 bases match TRBD1. The trim removed 1 base at V and 1 base at J, leaving 5 bases unmatched. Per germline, CDR1 SGHTA and CDR2 FQGNSA. This CDR3 is built from 17 residues. This chain's CDR3 is CASSLGGGQGSNQPQHF. Written as DNA, the CDR3 is TGTGCCAGCAGCTTAGGGGGAGGACAGGGGAGCAATCAGCCCCAGCATTTT.

The rearrangement links TRBV11-3 to TRBJ2-2; D not certain. The germline V gene encodes CDR1 SGHNT and CDR2 YENEEA. Trimming stripped 8 bases from V and 4 bases from J, with 14 bases between. The CDR3 has 14 residues. The CDR3 DNA reads as TGTGCCAGCGTCGTTACCGTCGGCACCGGGGAGCTGTTTTTT. It translates to CASVVTVGTGELFF.

The chain employs TRBV29-1 and TRBJ2-5; perhaps TRBD1 as D (6 bases). V lost 0 bases and J lost 2, with 13 bases in between. The CDR3 loop spans 15 amino acids. The germline CDR1 and CDR2 sequences are SQVTM and ANQGSEA. CDR3 in amino acids: CSVEDIRTAQETQYF. The CDR3 DNA reads TGCAGCGTTGAAGATATTCGGACAGCTCAAGAGACCCAGTACTTC.

This chain connects TRBV11-1 to TRBJ1-2; D remains ambiguous. Germline assignment: CDR1 SGHAT and CDR2 FQDESV (reference sequence). Between the trimmed V and J ends, which lost 1 base and 10 bases, there was a span of 10 bases. This CDR3 is built from 12 residues. This chain's CDR3 is CASSLGADSYTF. The CDR3 DNA is TGTGCCAGCAGCTTAGGGGCAGACTCCTACACCTTC.